This paragraph covers one TCR beta chain sequence. This entry is derived from a study of PD-L1 blockade in urothelial cancer. Study as a whole: Each participant's history included 0 to 3 prior chemotherapy regimens. A median of approximately 150,000 T cells was found in the blood samples.

With 2 bases removed from V and 6 bases from J, the gap between germline ends came to 14 bases. This CDR3 comprises 14 residues. CDR1 and CDR2 (germline): LNHNV, YYDKDF (reference sequence). Clones were sequenced by immunoSEQ multiplex PCR, and TCRdb holds only the in-frame ones, with some missing. In the table there are around 63,000 clones, approximately 80% of which are singletons. The time point here: pretreatment peripheral blood. This clonotype was obtained from a man between 65 and 80 years old with urothelial cancer. The sample here was PBMCs, taken around atezolizumab (anti-PD-L1) treatment. The chain has TRBV15 and TRBJ2-7, with D perhaps TRBD2 (5 bases). The CDR3 DNA is TGTGCCACCAGCAGAAGAGGAGTCGAGGGCGAGCAGTACTTC. Translated: CATSRRGVEGEQYF.